These 20 T cell receptor beta chains came from one sample sequenced in a study of blood T cell repertoires in COVID-19. Here immunoSEQ multiplex PCR was the method, and the copy in TCRdb shows in-frame clones only, minus some. The table has 200,000 to 250,000 clones, more than 80% seen once. Sequenced sample: PBMCs or T cells enriched from blood (not recorded which). These receptors came from a woman aged 40 to 55 with acute COVID-19.

The rearrangement uses TRBV7-9 and TRBJ1-4, with D hard to call. CDR1 is SEHNR, CDR2 FQNEAQ, per germline (reference sequence). Trimming pared 3 bases from V and 2 bases from J, leaving 10 bases between. The length of the CDR3 is 15 residues. Here the CDR3 reads CASSLITKTNEKLFF. In DNA, the CDR3 is TGTGCCAGCAGCTTGATCACAAAGACTAATGAAAAACTGTTTTTT.

This chain connects TRBV4-3 to TRBJ1-1, with a tentative D call TRBD1 (5 bases). Per germline, CDR1 LGHNA and CDR2 YSLEER. The CDR3 spans 13 residues. V lost 0 bases to trimming and J lost 11 bases, with 13 bases between them. The CDR3 sequence: CASSQDPGGAAFF. As DNA, the CDR3 is TGCGCCAGCAGCCAAGATCCGGGGGGTGCGGCTTTCTTT.

The chain joins TRBV11-2 to TRBJ1-5, with D perhaps matching TRBD1 (5 bases). Germline loops: CDR1 SGHAT, CDR2 FQNNGV. CDR3 length equals 12 residues. V lost 5 bases to trimming and J lost 7 bases, with 9 bases between them. The CDR3 nucleotides read TGTGCCAGCAGCCACCAGGGACAGCCCCAGCATTTT. Translation gives CASSHQGQPQHF. The full variable domain, its missing parts supplied by reference TRBV11-2 and TRBJ1-5, is EAGVAQSPRYKIIEKRQSVAFWCNPISGHATLYWYQQILGQGPKLLIQFQNNGVVDDSQLPKDRFSAERLKGVDSTLKIQPAKLEDSAVYLCASSHQGQPQHFGDGTRLSIL.

The chain couples TRBV29-1 to TRBJ2-1; 7 positions match TRBD1. CDR1 and CDR2 (germline): SQVTM, ANQGSEA. Trimming took 0 bases from V and 14 from J; bases not matched to a gene: 13. The CDR3 totals 14 residues. CDR3 region: CSVEEFDRDRKEFF. The CDR3 region has the DNA TGCAGCGTTGAAGAATTCGACAGGGACCGAAAGGAGTTCTTC.

The chain couples TRBV9 to TRBJ1-2, with D perhaps matching TRBD1 (5 bases). V was shortened by 3 bases and J by 4 bases, with 19 bases between the two germline ends. This CDR3 comprises 16 residues. Germline loops: CDR1 SGDLS, CDR2 YYNGEE. The CDR3 nucleotides are TGTGCCAGCAGCGCCGGCCCAGGGTGGTCGGCCTATGGCTACACCTTC. This codes for CASSAGPGWSAYGYTF.

Many counts were recorded for this clone. V and J are TRBV7-8 and TRBJ1-5, with D perhaps TRBD1 (6 bases). The CDR3 length is 14 residues. Trimming took off 6 bases at V and 4 bases at J, with 13 bases between the two ends. CDR1 and CDR2 from the germline V gene are SGHVS and FQNEAQ. CDR3 nucleotide sequence: TGTGCCAGCAGTCCCTTACAGGGAAATCAGCCCCAGCATTTT. Translation: CASSPLQGNQPQHF. Full variable domain (rest looked up from reference TRBV7-8 and TRBJ1-5): GAGVSQSPRYKVAKRGQDVALRCDPISGHVSLFWYQQALGQGPEFLTYFQNEAQLDKSGLPSDRFFAERPEGSVSTLKIQRTQQEDSAVYLCASSPLQGNQPQHFGDGTRLSIL.

V is TRBV10-3 and J is TRBJ1-2; the D is unclear. Per germline, CDR1 ENHRY and CDR2 SYGVKD. Trimming left V 4 bases short and J 3 bases short, with 9 bases between. The CDR3 contains 13 residues. CDR3: CAISGGVDYGYTF. The CDR3 DNA reads as TGTGCCATCAGTGGAGGTGTGGACTATGGCTACACCTTC.

The rearrangement uses TRBV20-1 and TRBJ1-2; TRBD1 aligns across 9 bases. The J segment lost 6 bases and the V segment lost 3 bases, leaving 5 bases of the junction unmatched. The CDR3 spans 13 residues. Germline CDR1 DFQATT, CDR2 SNEGSKA (reference sequence). The CDR3 coding sequence is TGCAGTGCTAGTGACAGGGGGGTAGATGGCTACACCTTC. Its translation is CSASDRGVDGYTF.

This clone was detected only a few times. The V and J genes are TRBV14 and TRBJ1-5, with D unresolved. The germline V gene has CDR1 SGHDN and CDR2 FVKESK. This CDR3 has 17 residues. The V gene lost 2 bases and the J gene lost 0 bases, with 14 bases spanning the gap. The CDR3 region is CASSQRQVSDSNQPQHF. The CDR3 DNA reads as TGTGCCAGCAGCCAAAGACAAGTCTCAGATAGCAATCAGCCCCAGCATTTT.

The rearrangement uses TRBV19 and TRBJ1-5, with TRBD1 matching over 8 bases. Germline V gene lookup returns CDR1 LNHDA and CDR2 SQIVND (reference sequence). The V and J ends lost 5 bases and 5 bases, in that order; junction bases with no gene match: 11. This CDR3 region has 16 residues. CDR3 region: CASSPSGQGNYQPQHF. The CDR3 coding sequence is TGTGCCAGTAGTCCCTCCGGACAGGGTAATTATCAGCCCCAGCATTTT.

V usage is TRBV7-8 and J usage is TRBJ1-3; perhaps TRBD1 as D (5 bases). V dropped 4 bases and J dropped 2 bases, with 15 bases sitting between them. Germline V gene sequence: CDR1 SGHVS, CDR2 FQNEAQ. The CDR3 consists of 16 residues. The CDR3 coding sequence is TGTGCCAGCAGCTCACGCTCCGGGGGAACTGGAAACACCATATATTTT. Protein product: CASSSRSGGTGNTIYF.

The rearrangement links TRBV11-2 to TRBJ2-7, with D possibly matching TRBD2 (5 bases). Between the trimmed V and J ends, which lost 5 bases and 1 base, there was a span of 12 bases. This CDR3 contains 14 residues. CDR1 is SGHAT and CDR2 is FQNNGV in the germline V gene. CDR3 sequence reads: CASSPHGVSYEQYV. CDR3 nucleotide sequence: TGTGCCAGCAGCCCACACGGGGTTTCCTACGAGCAGTACGTC.

V and J are TRBV13 and TRBJ2-7, with 11 nucleotides matching TRBD1. The V and J ends lost 5 bases and 4 bases, in that order; junction bases with no gene match: 4. This CDR3 region has 14 residues. CDR1 is PRHDT and CDR2 is FYEKMQ in the germline V gene (reference sequence). CDR3 in amino acids: CASSPGTGGYEQYV. DNA for the CDR3: TGTGCCAGCAGCCCTGGGACAGGGGGTTACGAGCAGTACGTC.

CDR3 residues: CASSSRDTEAFF. The CDR3 DNA is TGTGCCAGCAGCTCACGGGACACTGAAGCTTTCTTT. V is TRBV7-6 and J is TRBJ1-1; D uncertain. Trimming took 4 bases from V and 3 from J, leaving 6 bases between them. The CDR3 extends over 12 amino acids. Germline assignment: CDR1 SGHVS and CDR2 FNYEAQ.

The chain links TRBV5-1 to TRBJ2-1; TRBD1 matches at 8 bases. Germline V lookup: CDR1 SGHRS, CDR2 YFSETQ. The CDR3 has 19 amino acids. Germline trimming cut 4 bases from V and 0 bases from J; bases unmatched to any gene: 15. The CDR3 region is CASSLPKYRTGPSYNEQFF. The CDR3 nucleotides read TGCGCCAGCAGCCTCCCAAAATACCGGACAGGGCCCTCCTACAATGAGCAGTTCTTC.

The genes are TRBV7-3 and TRBJ2-7; TRBD2 is a possible D gene (6 bases). V dropped 3 bases and J dropped 7 bases, with 13 bases sitting between them. The germline gives CDR1 SGHTA, CDR2 FQGTGA. This CDR3 is 13 amino acids long. Written as DNA, the CDR3 is TGTGCCAGCAGCTTCGGAGGGGTAGAAGAGCAGTACTTC. This encodes CASSFGGVEEQYF.

The CDR3 sequence is CASRWGDTEAFF. The CDR3, as DNA: TGTGCCAGCAGATGGGGGGACACTGAAGCTTTCTTT. The V call is TRBV2, the J call TRBJ1-1; a possible D gene is TRBD1 (5 bases). The CDR3 has 12 residues. Germline V CDR1 and CDR2: SNHLY, FYNNEI. Trimming removed 6 bases from V and 3 bases from J, with 8 bases in between.

V and J are TRBV19 and TRBJ1-1; 7 bases line up with TRBD1. Germline V CDR1 and CDR2: LNHDA, SQIVND (reference sequence). This CDR3 is built from 14 residues. V gave up 3 bases and J gave up 11 bases; unmatched junction bases: 12. CDR3 sequence (DNA): TGTGCCAGTAGTATTCGGGACAGTTCTAAGTGGGCTTTCTTT. Its translation is CASSIRDSSKWAFF.

This clone was seen only a few times. Here the CDR3 DNA reads TGTGCCAGCAGCGCTAGAGACGGGTCCGCCTATAATTCACCCCTCCACTTT. Its translation is CASSARDGSAYNSPLHF. The chain employs TRBV7-8 and TRBJ1-6; D remains unclear. This CDR3 comprises 17 residues. Germline-derived CDR1 and CDR2 are SGHVS and FQNEAQ. Trimming removed 5 bases at V and 2 bases at J, with 16 bases between.

This clone has ten or more counts. The chain links TRBV18 to TRBJ1-2; D gene uncertain. Germline V CDR1 and CDR2: KGHSH, LQKENI. Trimming stripped 6 bases from V and 8 bases from J, with 16 bases between. The CDR3 sequence is 13 residues long. As DNA, the CDR3 is TGTGCCAGCTCTCTTGACACCAATTACGGCTACACCTTC. Its translation: CASSLDTNYGYTF.